This TCR beta chain was recovered during a study of graft-versus-host responses after intestinal transplantation. On the study more broadly: Isolated intestinal, liver-intestinal, or multivisceral transplants were what recipients had. Recipients across the board were started on anti-thymocyte globulin induction, then kept on tacrolimus and steroids for about 3 years.

TCRdb's table, derived via immunoSEQ multiplex PCR, lists solely in-frame clones and lacks some. The sample yields approximately 82,000 clones, 91% seen once. A word on this clone: Its antigen is undetermined.

The CDR3 contains 15 residues. General observations from the study: Peak GvH clone levels in circulation were associated with early post-transplant HvG declines. Analysis identified GvH clones in recipient marrow, with some appearing first in ileum or blood.

This specimen consisted of unstimulated CD4+ T cells sorted from spleen or lymph node cells, obtained before intestinal transplant. The chain is built from TRBV12-2 and TRBJ2-7; the DNA was not compared with TRBD2, the D call given in the table. TRBV12-2 counts as a pseudogene. The TCR was taken from a human donor who received an intestinal transplant. In DNA form, the CDR3 reads TGTGCAAGTCGCTTAGCGCCGTGGGAGCTCCACGAGCAGTACTTC. It yields the protein CASRLAPWELHEQYF.